The T cell receptor beta chain described here comes from a study of shared clonotypes between healthy human individuals. In the study overall: The study drew on a couple of women and a few men aged 18 to 49 as donors.

CD45RO-negative cells were positively selected for CCR7, leaving out terminally differentiated effector memory CD45RA+ cells. Remarks on this clone: Its antigen is as yet unknown.

Overall study results and limits: Depth was large, yet rarefaction showed that sorted-subset sequencing was incomplete. The represented genetic and exposure-history diversity was limited by the small number of donors.

Sorted-subset replicate PCR reactions contained roughly 200 ng DNA, corresponding to tens of thousands of T cell genomes. Only in-frame clones appear in the TCRdb table, and some are missing; sequencing was by immunoSEQ multiplex PCR. Of under 1 million clones in the sample, about 91% were seen once. Specimen: naive CD8+ T cells sorted from blood. This receptor was identified in a man between 25 and 39 years old in good health.

CDR3 sequence reads: CASSSRLAGVSDTQYF. The CDR3, as DNA: TGTGCCAGCAGTTCCCGACTAGCGGGAGTGTCAGATACGCAGTATTTT. This chain connects TRBV28 to TRBJ2-3; 12 bases fit TRBD2. This CDR3 contains 16 residues. V trimming: 4 bases; J trimming: 4 bases; junction bases outside the gene matches: 6. From germline, CDR1 is MDHEN and CDR2 SYDVKM.